This entry describes one T cell receptor beta chain. The entry originates in a study of blood T cell repertoires in COVID-19. Study information: Acute and convalescent COVID-19 samples came from the United States, Italy and Spain.

Authors' methods: Nucleated cell number was recorded as an estimate derived from reference gene primer amplification. Profiled with immunoSEQ multiplex PCR; TCRdb holds only in-frame clones, not every one. For V, J and clone size, that table is used; D and trimming come from the DNA. Of roughly 180,000 clones in the sample, 65% to 85% were seen once. Participants spanned ages roughly 18 to 90 years and resided in 20 to 30 US areas. CDR1 is MNHEY and CDR2 is SVGAGI in the germline V gene. The CDR3 consists of 15 residues. V gave up 6 bases and J gave up 0 bases, with 12 bases separating them. This chain connects TRBV6-5 to TRBJ1-5, with unresolved D. Sample: PBMCs or T cells enriched from blood (not recorded which). This receptor was obtained from a woman aged 45-65 years in a cohort exposed to, infected with or recovered from COVID-19 (not recorded which). CDR3: CASSLLRDSNQPQHF. The CDR3 DNA sequence: TGTGCCAGCAGCTTGCTCCGGGATAGCAATCAGCCCCAGCATTTT.